The 27 T cell receptor beta chains given below trace back to one sample, sequenced in a study of CXCR3-negative and CXCR3-positive naive CD8 T cells. For these receptors, no antigen is known. General observations from the study: CXCR3-negative naive cells had less hydrophobic TRB CDR3s than did CXCR3-positive naive cells.

Carrying UMI labels, the TRB cDNA libraries were prepared through 5' RACE. TCRdb reprocessed the 5' RACE reads and stores each CDR3 protein as one record, lacking DNA. The data show roughly 140,000 distinct CDR3 sequences, and the top ten clones hold about 0.3%. Sequencing was carried out using naive CXCR3+ CD8+ T cells from blood. The subset denotes: CD45RO-CCR7+CD27+CD95- naive CD8+ T cells expressing CXCR3 (TNR3+). Receptor source: a human donor in good health. Some clones in this sample may be carry-over from other donors' samples.

This chain joins TRBV10-1 and TRBJ1-2; the D gene TCRdb calls, TRBD1, cannot be checked with no DNA. The CDR3 consists of 16 residues. Germline CDR1 WNHNN, CDR2 SYGVQD (reference sequence). CDR3 sequence reads: CASSSPHGQDHYGYTF.

This CDR3 is CAWGSYNEQFF. The chain joins TRBV12-3 or TRBV12-4 to TRBJ2-1. The CDR3 length is 11 residues.

The chain uses TRBV6-5 and TRBJ2-1; the D call from TCRdb, TRBD1, cannot be confirmed without DNA. The CDR3 consists of 12 residues. CDR1 and CDR2 from the germline V gene are MNHEY and SVGAGI. This CDR3 reads CASTAGVNEQFF.

The CDR3 reads CASSIGLEQFF. The chain uses TRBV19 and TRBJ2-1. This CDR3 has 11 residues. Germline CDR1 reads LNHDA; CDR2 reads SQIVND (reference sequence).

The chain is built from TRBV29-1 and TRBJ2-7. CDR1 and CDR2 from the germline V gene are SQVTM and ANQGSEA. CDR3 length: 14 amino acids. The CDR3 region is CSVEAGQGSYEQYF.

The J gene is TRBJ2-7, the V gene TRBV5-6; the TRBD1 assignment by TCRdb is unverifiable without DNA. Looked up from germline, CDR1 is SGHDT and CDR2 is YYEEEE. The CDR3 runs 14 residues. This CDR3 is CASSQGQGLYEQYF.

The V and J genes are TRBV12-3 or TRBV12-4 and TRBJ2-3; TCRdb names TRBD1, which stays unverified in the absence of DNA. The CDR3 is made up of 14 amino acids. CDR3 region: CASSLKGHTDTQYF.

The chain couples TRBV7-8 to TRBJ2-7. The CDR3 totals 13 residues. The V gene's germline CDR1 is SGHVS and CDR2 FQNEAQ. Here the CDR3 reads CASSLAGVHEQYF.

The V gene is TRBV12-3 or TRBV12-4, the J gene TRBJ2-7; TCRdb outputs TRBD1, but without DNA this stays unchecked. CDR3 length: 14 amino acids. CDR3 amino acids: CASSFWQGESEQYF.

V is TRBV30 and J is TRBJ1-1. Germline V CDR1 and CDR2: GTSNPN, SVGIG (reference sequence). This CDR3 is built from 12 residues. The CDR3 protein is CAWGTLNTEAFF.

CDR3 in amino acids: CSVEEGTRNTGELFF. The chain combines TRBV29-1 with TRBJ2-2; TCRdb calls TRBD1, which cannot be checked without DNA. The CDR3 has 15 amino acids. Germline assignment: CDR1 SQVTM and CDR2 ANQGSEA.

The chain links TRBV29-1 to TRBJ2-1. This CDR3 is 14 amino acids long. CDR1 is SQVTM and CDR2 is ANQGSEA in the germline V gene. CDR3: CSVEDTHWRNEQFF.

The rearrangement links TRBV7-9 to TRBJ2-5. The CDR3 is 15 amino acids. Germline V CDR1 and CDR2: SEHNR, FQNEAQ (reference sequence). The chain's CDR3 is CASSPEYGWEETQYF. The variable domain in full, completed from reference TRBV7-9 and TRBJ2-5, reads DTGVSQNPRHKITKRGQNVTFRCDPISEHNRLYWYRQTLGQGPEFLTYFQNEAQLEKSRLLSDRFSAERPKGSFSTLEIQRTEQGDSAMYLCASSPEYGWEETQYFGPGTRLLVL.

V and J are TRBV4-1 and TRBJ2-2; the D gene TCRdb calls, TRBD1, cannot be checked with no DNA. There are 14 residues in the CDR3. The V gene's germline CDR1 is MGHRA and CDR2 YSYEKL. The CDR3 spells CASSQGWGPGELFF.

The chain has TRBV11-3 and TRBJ2-2. Germline V gene lookup returns CDR1 SGHNT and CDR2 YENEEA. The CDR3 extends over 13 amino acids. The CDR3 region is CASSHPMTGELFF.

The chain carries TRBV2 and TRBJ2-7; the TCRdb D gene call, TRBD2, has no DNA to confirm it. CDR3 length: 14 residues. Germline lookup yields CDR1 SNHLY and CDR2 FYNNEI. CDR3 amino acids: CASSSGTSGYEQYF.

The gene calls are TRBV4-1 and TRBJ2-3; the TRBD2 assignment by TCRdb is unverifiable without DNA. In germline, CDR1 is MGHRA, CDR2 YSYEKL. CDR3 length: 17 amino acids. The CDR3 loop reads CASSQQVGGLHTDTQYF.

The rearrangement joins TRBV12-3 or TRBV12-4 to TRBJ1-2; TCRdb's D gene call, TRBD1, goes unchecked for lack of DNA. The CDR3 runs 14 residues. CDR3 sequence: CASLPGTGNYGYTF.

The chain combines TRBV7-6 with TRBJ2-3; TCRdb's D gene call, TRBD2, goes unchecked for lack of DNA. This CDR3 spans 15 amino acids. Germline lookup yields CDR1 SGHVS and CDR2 FNYEAQ. CDR3 region: CASSLNAGSADTQYF.

V and J are TRBV19 and TRBJ1-5; the TCRdb call, TRBD1, lacks DNA for checking. The CDR3 loop spans 16 amino acids. From germline, CDR1 is LNHDA and CDR2 SQIVND (reference sequence). This chain's CDR3 is CASSPEFRDRDQPQHF.

This chain connects TRBV7-3 to TRBJ2-7; TCRdb returns TRBD1, unconfirmable since there is no DNA. The V gene's germline CDR1 is SGHTA and CDR2 FQGTGA. The CDR3 runs 13 residues. The CDR3 protein is CASSLTTGGQQYF. The whole variable domain, remainder taken from reference TRBV7-3 and TRBJ2-7, is GAGVSQTPSNKVTEKGKYVELRCDPISGHTALYWYRQSLGQGPEFLIYFQGTGAADDSGLPNDRFFAVRPEGSVSTLKIQRTERGDSAVYLCASSLTTGGQQYFGPGTRLTVT.

The V call is TRBV5-1, the J call TRBJ2-7; TCRdb designates TRBD1, a call that cannot be tested without DNA. Germline V CDR1 and CDR2: SGHRS, YFSETQ. The CDR3 sequence is 14 residues long. CDR3 loop: CASSSTGVFYEQYF.

The chain recombines TRBV27 with TRBJ2-5. Germline CDR1 MNHEY, CDR2 SMNVEV (reference sequence). The CDR3 sequence is 13 residues long. The CDR3 is CASSDQNQETQYF.

J is TRBJ2-1 and V is TRBV5-6; TCRdb calls TRBD2, which cannot be checked without DNA. Germline V CDR1 and CDR2: SGHDT, YYEEEE. The CDR3 has 12 residues. The CDR3 is CASSFPSTEQFF.

V usage is TRBV11-2 and J usage is TRBJ2-5; TCRdb lists TRBD1, though no DNA is available to test this call. The CDR3 runs to 14 residues. The germline CDR1 and CDR2 sequences are SGHAT and FQNNGV. CDR3 sequence reads: CASSWGQFQETQYF.

The J gene is TRBJ2-5, the V gene TRBV6-5; TCRdb names TRBD2, which stays unverified in the absence of DNA. The germline gives CDR1 MNHEY, CDR2 SVGAGI. This CDR3 region has 14 residues. The CDR3 loop reads CASRRDLGQETQYF.

This chain links TRBV7-9 with TRBJ1-1; TCRdb names TRBD1, which stays unverified in the absence of DNA. Germline CDR1 is SEHNR and CDR2 is FQNEAQ (reference sequence). CDR3 size: 17 residues. CDR3 sequence reads: CASSPDRAPDLNTEAFF.